This T cell receptor (beta chain) is from a study of control samples from healthy donors and cancer patients. V was cut by 2 bases and J by 2 bases, with 7 bases left in between. The CDR3 length is 13 residues. In germline, CDR1 is SGHAT, CDR2 FQNNGV. Profiling relied on immunoSEQ multiplex PCR, and the TCRdb table lists in-frame clones only, not all of them. This table has 100,000 to 150,000 clones, roughly 92% appearing once. The specimen sequenced was blood. The chain is built from TRBV11-2 and TRBJ2-7; unclear D gene. The source is a young woman in good health. CDR3 sequence reads: CASSLIGTYEQYF. The CDR3 bases are TGTGCCAGCAGCTTAATCGGAACCTACGAGCAGTACTTC.